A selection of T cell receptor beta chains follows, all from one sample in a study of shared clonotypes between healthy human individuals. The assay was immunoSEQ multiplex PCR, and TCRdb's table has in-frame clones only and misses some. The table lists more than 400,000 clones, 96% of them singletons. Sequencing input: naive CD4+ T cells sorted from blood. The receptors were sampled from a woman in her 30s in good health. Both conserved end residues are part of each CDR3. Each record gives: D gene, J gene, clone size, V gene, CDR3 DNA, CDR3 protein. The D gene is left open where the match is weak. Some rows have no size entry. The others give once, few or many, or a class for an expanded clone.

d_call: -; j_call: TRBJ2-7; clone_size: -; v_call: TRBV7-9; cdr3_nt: TGTGCCAGCAGCTCCGACCGCGCCTTCTACGAGCAGTACTTC; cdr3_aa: CASSSDRAFYEQYF
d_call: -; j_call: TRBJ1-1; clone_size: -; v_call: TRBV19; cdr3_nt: TGTGCCAGTAGTATGGAGACAGTCAACACTGAAGCTTTCTTT; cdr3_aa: CASSMETVNTEAFF
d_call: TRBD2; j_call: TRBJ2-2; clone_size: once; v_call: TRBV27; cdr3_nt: TGTGCCAGCAGCTCGACGGGGAGGGCCGGGGAGCTGTTTTTT; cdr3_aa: CASSSTGRAGELFF
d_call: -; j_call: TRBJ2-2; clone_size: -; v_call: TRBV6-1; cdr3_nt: TGTGCCAGCAGTGAACCTCACGGGGAGCTGTTTTTT; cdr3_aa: CASSEPHGELFF
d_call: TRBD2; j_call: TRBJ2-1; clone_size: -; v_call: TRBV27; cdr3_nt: TGTGCCAGCAGTTTATCGTGGACTAGCGGGAAAGAGGAGCAGTTCTTC; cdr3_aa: CASSLSWTSGKEEQFF
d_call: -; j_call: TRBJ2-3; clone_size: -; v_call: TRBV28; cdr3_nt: TGTGCCAGCACCAAATTCATGTTTGATACGCAGTATTTT; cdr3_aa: CASTKFMFDTQYF
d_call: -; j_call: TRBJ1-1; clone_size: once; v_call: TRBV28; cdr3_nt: TGTGCCAGCACCCCAAGGGTAGGAAGGAACACTGAAGCTTTCTTT; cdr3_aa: CASTPRVGRNTEAFF
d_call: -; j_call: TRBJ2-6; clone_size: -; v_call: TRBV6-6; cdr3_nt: TGTGCCAGCAGTTACTCAGGTCCTGGGGCCAACGTCCTGACTTTC; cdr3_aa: CASSYSGPGANVLTF
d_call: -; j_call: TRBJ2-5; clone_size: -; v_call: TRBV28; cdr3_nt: TGTGCCAGCAGTCCCACCGACAGAGAAGAGACCCAGTACTTC; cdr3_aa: CASSPTDREETQYF
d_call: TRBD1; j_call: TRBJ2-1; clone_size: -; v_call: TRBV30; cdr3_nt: TGTGCCTGGGGAAGACAGGGTAGGGATGAGCAGTTCTTC; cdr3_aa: CAWGRQGRDEQFF
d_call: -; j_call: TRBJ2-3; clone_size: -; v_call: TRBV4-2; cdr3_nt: TGTGCCAGCAGCCAAGATCTTGGGGAGTTCGCAGATACGCAGTATTTT; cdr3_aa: CASSQDLGEFADTQYF
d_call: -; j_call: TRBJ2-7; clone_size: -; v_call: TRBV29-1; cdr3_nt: TGCAGCGTTGAAGTGGACACCTACGAGCAGTACTTC; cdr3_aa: CSVEVDTYEQYF
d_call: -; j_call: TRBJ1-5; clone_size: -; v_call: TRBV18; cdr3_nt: TGTGCCAGCTCACGGTCCGCGGGACAAAGCAATCAGCCCCAGCATTTT; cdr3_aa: CASSRSAGQSNQPQHF
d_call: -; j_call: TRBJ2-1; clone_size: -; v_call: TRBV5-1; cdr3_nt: TGCGCCAGCAGCCCGGGACATTCCTACAATGAGCAGTTCTTC; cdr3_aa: CASSPGHSYNEQFF
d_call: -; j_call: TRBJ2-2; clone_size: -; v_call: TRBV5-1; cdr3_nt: TGCGCCAGCAGCTTCCCAGGGTCGTACGACACCGGGGAGCTGTTTTTT; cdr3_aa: CASSFPGSYDTGELFF
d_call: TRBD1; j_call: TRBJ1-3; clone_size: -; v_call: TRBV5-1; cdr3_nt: TGCGCCAGCAGCCGGGCAGGGACAGGTCCTTCTGGAAACACCATATATTTT; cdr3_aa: CASSRAGTGPSGNTIYF
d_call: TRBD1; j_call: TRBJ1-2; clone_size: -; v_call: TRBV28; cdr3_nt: TGTGCCAGCACTTCAGGGGGCTCCTACTATGGCTACACCTTC; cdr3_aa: CASTSGGSYYGYTF
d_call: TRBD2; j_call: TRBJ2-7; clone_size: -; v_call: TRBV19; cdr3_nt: TGTGCCAGTAGTATACCGGGGGGTCCCTACGAGCAGTACTTC; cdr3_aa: CASSIPGGPYEQYF
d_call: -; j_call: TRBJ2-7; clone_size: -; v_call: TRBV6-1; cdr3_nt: TGTGCCAGCAGTGCCGAAGGGGTGGGCGAGCAGTACTTC; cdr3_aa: CASSAEGVGEQYF
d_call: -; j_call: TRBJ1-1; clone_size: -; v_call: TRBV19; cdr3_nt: TGTGCCAGTAGTACGTTACCGATCGGGAACACTGAAGCTTTCTTT; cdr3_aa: CASSTLPIGNTEAFF
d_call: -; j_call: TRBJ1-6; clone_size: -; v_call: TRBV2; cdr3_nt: TGTGCCAGCAATATTGGGCAGGGTGAAAATTCACCCCTCCACTTT; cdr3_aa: CASNIGQGENSPLHF
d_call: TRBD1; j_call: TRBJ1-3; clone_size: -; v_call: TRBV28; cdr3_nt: TGTGCCAGCAGTATAAACAGGGGGCGGTTTGGAAACACCATATATTTT; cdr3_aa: CASSINRGRFGNTIYF
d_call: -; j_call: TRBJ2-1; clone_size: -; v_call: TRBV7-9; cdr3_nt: TGTGCCAGCAGCTTAGTGTTCCCCCATGAGCAGTTCTTC; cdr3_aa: CASSLVFPHEQFF
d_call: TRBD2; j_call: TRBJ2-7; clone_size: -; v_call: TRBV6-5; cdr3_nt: TGTGCCAGCAGCCGTGGAGCGGGGGGGGTAGCAGGGCAGTACTTC; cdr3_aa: CASSRGAGGVAGQYF
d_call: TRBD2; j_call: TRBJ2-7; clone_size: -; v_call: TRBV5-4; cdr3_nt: TGTGCCAGCACCGGGGGGGCCCTACCCTACGAGCAGTACTTC; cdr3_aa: CASTGGALPYEQYF
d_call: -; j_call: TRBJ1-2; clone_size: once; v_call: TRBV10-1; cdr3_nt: TGCGCCACCCCGGGGTGTGGCGGTGGCTACACCTTC; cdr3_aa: CATPGCGGGYTF
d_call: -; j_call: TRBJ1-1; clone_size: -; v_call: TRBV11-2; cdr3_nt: TGTGCCAGCAGCCTTCAGCCTAACACTGAAGCTTTCTTT; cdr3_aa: CASSLQPNTEAFF
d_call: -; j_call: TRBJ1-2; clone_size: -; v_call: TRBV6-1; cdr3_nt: TGTGCCAGCAGTGCACAAACTGGACAGCCCTATGGCTACACCTTC; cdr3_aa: CASSAQTGQPYGYTF
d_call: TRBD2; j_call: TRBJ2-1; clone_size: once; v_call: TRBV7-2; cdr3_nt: TGTGCCAGCGAAAATCCTAGCGGGAGCTCCTACAATGAGCAGTTCTTC; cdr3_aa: CASENPSGSSYNEQFF
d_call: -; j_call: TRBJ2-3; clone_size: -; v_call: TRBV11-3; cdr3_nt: TGTGCCAGCAGCATTAGGGGGAACACAGATACGCAGTATTTT; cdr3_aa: CASSIRGNTDTQYF
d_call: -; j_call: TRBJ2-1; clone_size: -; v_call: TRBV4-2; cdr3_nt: TGTGCCAGCAGCCAAGGCCGGGGACCCTACAATGAGCAGTTCTTC; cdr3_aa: CASSQGRGPYNEQFF
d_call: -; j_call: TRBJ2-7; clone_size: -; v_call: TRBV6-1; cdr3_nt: TGTGCTAATGAGAGTGGGACGGCCGAAAACGAGCAGTACTTC; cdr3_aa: CANESGTAENEQYF
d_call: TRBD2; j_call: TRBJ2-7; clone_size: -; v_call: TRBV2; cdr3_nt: TGTGCCAGCGCCAGGGGACTAGCGATCTCCTACGAGCAGTACTTC; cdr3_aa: CASARGLAISYEQYF
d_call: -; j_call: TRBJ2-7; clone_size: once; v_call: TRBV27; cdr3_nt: TGTGCCAGCAGTTTGGCGGGGCGGTACGAGCAGTACTTC; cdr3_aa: CASSLAGRYEQYF
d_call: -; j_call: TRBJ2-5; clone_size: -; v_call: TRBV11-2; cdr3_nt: TGTGCCAGCAGCTTAGATCTAGCCCGGGGTGGGGAGACCCAGTACTTC; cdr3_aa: CASSLDLARGGETQYF
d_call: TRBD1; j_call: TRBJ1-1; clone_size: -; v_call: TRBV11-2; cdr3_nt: TGTGCCAGCAGCGGGCGGACAGGGGGATACACTGAAGCTTTCTTT; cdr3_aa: CASSGRTGGYTEAFF
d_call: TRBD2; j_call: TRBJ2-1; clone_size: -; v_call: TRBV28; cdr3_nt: TGTGCCAGCAGTTTATTCCGGTGGCGGGAGAAAACCTACAATGAGCAGTTCTTC; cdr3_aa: CASSLFRWREKTYNEQFF
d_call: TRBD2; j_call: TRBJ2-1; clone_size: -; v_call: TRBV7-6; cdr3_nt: TGTGCCAGCAGCCAAGCGGGGAGCTCCTACAATGAGCAGTTCTTC; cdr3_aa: CASSQAGSSYNEQFF
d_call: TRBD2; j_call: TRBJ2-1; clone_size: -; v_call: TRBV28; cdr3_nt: TGTGCCAGCAGCTCCCTCGCGACTAGCGGGCCGGACAATGAGCAGTTCTTC; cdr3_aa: CASSSLATSGPDNEQFF
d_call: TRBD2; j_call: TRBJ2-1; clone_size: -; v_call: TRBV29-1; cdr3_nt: TGCAGCGTTCTCTTCGGGACTAGCGGGAGGCGGGGATACAATGAGCAGTTCTTC; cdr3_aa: CSVLFGTSGRRGYNEQFF
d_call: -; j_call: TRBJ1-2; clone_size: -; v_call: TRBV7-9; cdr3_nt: TGTGCCAGCAGCTTACTCGGGCAGAACTATGGCTACACCTTC; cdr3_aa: CASSLLGQNYGYTF
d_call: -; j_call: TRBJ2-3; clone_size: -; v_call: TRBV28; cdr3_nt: TGTGCCAGCAGACCCGGGGGAGGCCACACAGATACGCAGTATTTT; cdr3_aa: CASRPGGGHTDTQYF
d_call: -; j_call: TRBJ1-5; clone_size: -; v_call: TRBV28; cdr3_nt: TGTGCCAGCAGTTTTTCGGGGGCTAATCAGCCCCAGCATTTT; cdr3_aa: CASSFSGANQPQHF
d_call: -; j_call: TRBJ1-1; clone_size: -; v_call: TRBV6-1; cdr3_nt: TGTGCCAGCAGCCCCGGACAGAACACTGAAGCTTTCTTT; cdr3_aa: CASSPGQNTEAFF
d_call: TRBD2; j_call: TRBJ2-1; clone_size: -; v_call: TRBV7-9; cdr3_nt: TGTGCCAGCAGCTCACCATCCGGGACTAGCCAGAATGAGCAGTTCTTC; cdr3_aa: CASSSPSGTSQNEQFF
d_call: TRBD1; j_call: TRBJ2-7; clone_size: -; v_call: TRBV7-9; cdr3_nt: TGTGCCAGCAGCCCACTTCGCGGGACAGGGAGCTACGAGCAGTACTTC; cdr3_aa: CASSPLRGTGSYEQYF
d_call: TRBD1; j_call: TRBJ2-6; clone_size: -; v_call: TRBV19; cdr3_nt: TGTGCCAGTAGGGACAGGGGAGGAGGGGATGGGGCCAACGTCCTGACTTTC; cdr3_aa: CASRDRGGGDGANVLTF
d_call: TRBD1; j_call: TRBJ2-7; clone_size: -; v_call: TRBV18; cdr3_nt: TGTGCCAGCTCACCTTTAACCGGGACAGGGGGCTCCTACGAGCAGTACTTC; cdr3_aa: CASSPLTGTGGSYEQYF
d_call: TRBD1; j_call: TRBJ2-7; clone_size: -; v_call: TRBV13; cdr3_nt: TGTGCCAGCAGCCCTTCAACAGGGGACTCCTACGAGCAGTACTTC; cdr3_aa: CASSPSTGDSYEQYF
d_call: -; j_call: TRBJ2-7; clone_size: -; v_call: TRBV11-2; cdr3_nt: TGTGCCAGCAGCTTAGTGGGACCGAACTCAGAGCAGTACTTC; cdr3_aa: CASSLVGPNSEQYF
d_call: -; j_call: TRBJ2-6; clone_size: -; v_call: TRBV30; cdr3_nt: TGTGCCTGGAGTGTCCCCGGGGGCCAAAGCTTTGGGGCCAACGTCCTGACTTTC; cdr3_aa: CAWSVPGGQSFGANVLTF
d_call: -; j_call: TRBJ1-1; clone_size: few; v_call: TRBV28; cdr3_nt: TGTGCCGGAGGTAGGACTGAAGCTTTCTTT; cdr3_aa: CAGGRTEAFF
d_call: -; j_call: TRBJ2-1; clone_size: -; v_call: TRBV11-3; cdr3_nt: TGTGCCAGCAGCACGGGACTCGCATACAATGAGCAGTTCTTC; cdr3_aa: CASSTGLAYNEQFF
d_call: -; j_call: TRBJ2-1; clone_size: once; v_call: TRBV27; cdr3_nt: TGTGCCAGCAGTTTATTAGGTAGCCGCTTTGAGCAGTTCTTC; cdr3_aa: CASSLLGSRFEQFF
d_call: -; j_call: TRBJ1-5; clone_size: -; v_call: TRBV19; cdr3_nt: TGTGCCAGTAACCCCGGGCCCACAGGCATTAGCAATCAGCCCCAGCATTTT; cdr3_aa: CASNPGPTGISNQPQHF
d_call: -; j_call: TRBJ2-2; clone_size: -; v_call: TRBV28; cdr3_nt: TGTGCCAGCAGTTTTCGGGGGAGGACCGGGGAGCTGTTTTTT; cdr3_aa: CASSFRGRTGELFF